The present entry profiles one TCR beta chain with its context. The sample belongs to a study of CD8 T cells in Susac syndrome. Sequencing of TCR beta was performed on blood CD8+ T cells and on blood CD4+ T cells. Controls were age- and sex-matched healthy donors. Purification of the CD8+ and CD4+ T cells relied on negative isolation, and TEMRA cells underwent FACS enrichment. V lost 7 bases, J lost 1 base, and 10 bases lay in between. CDR1 and CDR2 (germline): LGHDT, YNNKEL (reference sequence). This CDR3 has 13 residues. The authors reverse transcribed roughly 0.5 to 1 ug RNA with random hexamers. Amplification of TCR beta CDR3 by immunoSEQ multiplex PCR spanned 54 Vbeta and 13 Jbeta. TCRdb used MiXCR to reprocess the immunoSEQ multiplex PCR reads, holding one entry per CDR3 protein. This table holds about 130,000 distinct CDR3 sequences, more than 90% found once.

The gene calls are TRBV3-1 and TRBJ1-2; D perhaps matches TRBD1 (5 bases). The TCR was taken from a human donor in good health. Input material: CD4+ T cells from PBMCs. CDR3 in amino acids: CASTGHRNYGYTF. DNA for the CDR3: TGTGCCAGCACAGGACATCGTAACTATGGCTACACCTTC.